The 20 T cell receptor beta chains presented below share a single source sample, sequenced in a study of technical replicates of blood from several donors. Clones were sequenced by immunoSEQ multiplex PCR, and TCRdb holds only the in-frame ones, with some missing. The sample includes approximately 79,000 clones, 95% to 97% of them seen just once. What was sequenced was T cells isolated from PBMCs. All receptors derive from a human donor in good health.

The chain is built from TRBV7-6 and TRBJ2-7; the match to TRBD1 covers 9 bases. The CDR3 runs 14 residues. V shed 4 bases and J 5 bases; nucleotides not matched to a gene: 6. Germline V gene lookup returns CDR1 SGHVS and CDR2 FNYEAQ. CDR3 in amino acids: CASSSTGTGHEQYF. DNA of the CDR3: TGTGCCAGCAGCTCAACCGGGACAGGGCACGAGCAGTACTTC.

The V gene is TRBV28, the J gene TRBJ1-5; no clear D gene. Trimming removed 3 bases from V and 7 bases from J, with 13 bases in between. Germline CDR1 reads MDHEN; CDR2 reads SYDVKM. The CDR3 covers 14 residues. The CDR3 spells CASSFLLGRQPQHF. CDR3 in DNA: TGTGCCAGCAGTTTCCTCCTCGGGAGACAGCCCCAGCATTTT.

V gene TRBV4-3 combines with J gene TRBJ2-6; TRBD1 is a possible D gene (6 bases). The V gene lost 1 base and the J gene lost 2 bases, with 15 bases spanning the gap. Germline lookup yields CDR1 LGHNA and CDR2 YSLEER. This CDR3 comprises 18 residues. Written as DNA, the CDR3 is TGCGCCAGCAGCCAAGCCCCGTCGACAGGAGCTGGGGCCAACGTCCTGACTTTC. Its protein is CASSQAPSTGAGANVLTF.

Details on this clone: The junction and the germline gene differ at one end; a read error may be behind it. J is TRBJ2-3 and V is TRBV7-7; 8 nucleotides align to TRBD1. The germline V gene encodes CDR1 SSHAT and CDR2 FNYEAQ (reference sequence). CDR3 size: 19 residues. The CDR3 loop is CASSLRPFSTGGLLDTQYF. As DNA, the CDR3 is TGTGCTAGCAGCTTACGTCCGTTTAGCACAGGGGGTTTGTTGGATACGCAGTATTTT. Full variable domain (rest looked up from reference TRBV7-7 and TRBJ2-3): GAGVSQSPRYKVTKRGQDVTLRCDPISSHATLYWYQQALGQGPEFLTYFNYEAQPDKSGLPSDRFSAERPEGSISTLTIQRTEQRDSAMYRCASSLRPFSTGGLLDTQYFGPGTRLTVL.

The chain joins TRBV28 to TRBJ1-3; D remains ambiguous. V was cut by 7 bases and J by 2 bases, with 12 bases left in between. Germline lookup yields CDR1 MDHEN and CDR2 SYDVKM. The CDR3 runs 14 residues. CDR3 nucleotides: TGTGCCAGCACTCCCCAGGCCCCTGGAAACACCATATATTTT. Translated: CASTPQAPGNTIYF. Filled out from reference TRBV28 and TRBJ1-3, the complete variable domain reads DVKVTQSSRYLVKRTGEKVFLECVQDMDHENMFWYRQDPGLGLRLIYFSYDVKMKEKGDIPEGYSVSREKKERFSLILESASTNQTSMYLCASTPQAPGNTIYFGEGSWLTVV.

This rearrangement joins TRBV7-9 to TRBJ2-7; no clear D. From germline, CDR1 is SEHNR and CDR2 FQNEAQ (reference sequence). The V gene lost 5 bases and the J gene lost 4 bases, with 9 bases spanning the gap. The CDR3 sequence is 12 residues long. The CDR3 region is CASSLILYEQYF. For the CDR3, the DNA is TGTGCCAGCAGCCTTATACTTTACGAGCAGTACTTC.

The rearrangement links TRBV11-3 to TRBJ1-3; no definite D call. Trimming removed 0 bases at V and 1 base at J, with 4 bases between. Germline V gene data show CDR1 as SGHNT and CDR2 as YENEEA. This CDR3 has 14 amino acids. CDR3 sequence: CASSLEQSGNTIYF. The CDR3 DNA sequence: TGTGCCAGCAGCTTAGAACAGTCTGGAAACACCATATATTTT.

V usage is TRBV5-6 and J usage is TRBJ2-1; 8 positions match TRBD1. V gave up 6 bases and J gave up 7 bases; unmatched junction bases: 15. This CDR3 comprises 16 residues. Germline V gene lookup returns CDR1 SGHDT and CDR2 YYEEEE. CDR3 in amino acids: CASIGFGQGKLNEQFF. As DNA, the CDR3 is TGTGCCAGCATTGGATTCGGACAGGGTAAGCTGAATGAGCAGTTCTTC.

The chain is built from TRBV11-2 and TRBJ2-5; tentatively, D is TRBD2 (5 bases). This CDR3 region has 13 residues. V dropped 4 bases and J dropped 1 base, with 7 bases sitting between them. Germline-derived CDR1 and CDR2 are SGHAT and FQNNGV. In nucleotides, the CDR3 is TGTGCCAGCAGCTCGGGGATCCAAGAGACCCAGTACTTC. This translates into CASSSGIQETQYF. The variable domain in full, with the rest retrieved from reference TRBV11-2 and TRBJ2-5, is EAGVAQSPRYKIIEKRQSVAFWCNPISGHATLYWYQQILGQGPKLLIQFQNNGVVDDSQLPKDRFSAERLKGVDSTLKIQPAKLEDSAVYLCASSSGIQETQYFGPGTRLLVL.

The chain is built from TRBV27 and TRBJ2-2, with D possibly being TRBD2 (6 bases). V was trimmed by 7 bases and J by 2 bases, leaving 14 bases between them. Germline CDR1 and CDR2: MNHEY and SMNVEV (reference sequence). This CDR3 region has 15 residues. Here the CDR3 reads CASTGWGDNTGELFF. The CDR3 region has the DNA TGTGCCAGCACCGGCTGGGGGGACAACACCGGGGAGCTGTTTTTT.

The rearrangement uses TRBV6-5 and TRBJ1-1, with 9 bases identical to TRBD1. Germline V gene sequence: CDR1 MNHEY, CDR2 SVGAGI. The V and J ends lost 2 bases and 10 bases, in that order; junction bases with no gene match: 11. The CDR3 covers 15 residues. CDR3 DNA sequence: TGTGCCAGCAGTTACACCACGGGACAGGGAATCAGAGCTTTCTTT. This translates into CASSYTTGQGIRAFF.

CDR3 loop: CASSRLQGNDGYTF. CDR3 DNA sequence: TGCGCCAGCAGCCGATTACAGGGTAATGATGGCTACACCTTC. V is TRBV4-1 and J is TRBJ1-2, with TRBD1 as a possible D gene (6 bases). Per germline, CDR1 MGHRA and CDR2 YSYEKL. V was clipped by 4 bases and J by 6 bases, with 15 bases between them. The CDR3 is 14 amino acids.

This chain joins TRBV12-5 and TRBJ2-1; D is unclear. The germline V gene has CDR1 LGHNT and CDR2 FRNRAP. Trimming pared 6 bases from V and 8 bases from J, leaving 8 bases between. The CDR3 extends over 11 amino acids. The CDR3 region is CASGTGHEQFF. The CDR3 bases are TGTGCTAGTGGAACGGGTCATGAGCAGTTCTTC.

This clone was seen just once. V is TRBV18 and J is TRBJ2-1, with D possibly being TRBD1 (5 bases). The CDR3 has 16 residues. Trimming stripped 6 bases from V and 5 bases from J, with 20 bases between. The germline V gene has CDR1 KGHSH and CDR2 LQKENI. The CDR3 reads CASSRAGYSIDNEQFF. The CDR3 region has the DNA TGTGCCAGCTCGCGAGCAGGGTATTCGATTGACAATGAGCAGTTCTTC.

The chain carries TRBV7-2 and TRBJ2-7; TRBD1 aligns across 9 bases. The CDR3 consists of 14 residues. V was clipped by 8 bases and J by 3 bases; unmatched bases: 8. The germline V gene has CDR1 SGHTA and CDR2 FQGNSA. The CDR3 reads CASGRTGDLYEQYF. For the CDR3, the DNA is TGTGCCAGCGGCCGGACAGGGGACCTCTACGAGCAGTACTTC.

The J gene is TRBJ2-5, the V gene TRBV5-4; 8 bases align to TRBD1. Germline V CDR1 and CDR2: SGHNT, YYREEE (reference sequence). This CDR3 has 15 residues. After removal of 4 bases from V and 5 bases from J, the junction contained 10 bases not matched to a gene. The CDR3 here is CASSPLRGPRETQYF. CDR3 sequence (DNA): TGTGCCAGCAGCCCCCTCAGGGGGCCCAGGGAGACCCAGTACTTC.

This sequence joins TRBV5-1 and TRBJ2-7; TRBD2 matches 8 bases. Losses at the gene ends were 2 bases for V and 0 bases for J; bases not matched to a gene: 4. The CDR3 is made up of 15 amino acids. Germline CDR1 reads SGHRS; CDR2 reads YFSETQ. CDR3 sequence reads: CASSLSTSGSYEQYF. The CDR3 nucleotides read TGCGCCAGCAGCTTAAGTACTAGCGGCTCCTACGAGCAGTACTTC.

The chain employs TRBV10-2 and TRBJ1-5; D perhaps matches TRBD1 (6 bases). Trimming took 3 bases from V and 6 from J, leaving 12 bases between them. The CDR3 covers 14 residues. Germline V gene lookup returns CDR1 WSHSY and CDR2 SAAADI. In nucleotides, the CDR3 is TGCGCCAGCAGTGAATCCAGGGGTGGTCAGCCCCAGCATTTT. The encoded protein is CASSESRGGQPQHF.

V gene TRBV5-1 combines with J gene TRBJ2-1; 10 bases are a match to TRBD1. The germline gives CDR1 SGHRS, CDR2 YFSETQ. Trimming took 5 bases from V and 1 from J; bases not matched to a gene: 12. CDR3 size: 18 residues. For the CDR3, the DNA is TGCGCCAGCAGACCGGGACAGGGGTATTTGAGGTCCTACAATGAGCAGTTCTTC. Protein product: CASRPGQGYLRSYNEQFF.

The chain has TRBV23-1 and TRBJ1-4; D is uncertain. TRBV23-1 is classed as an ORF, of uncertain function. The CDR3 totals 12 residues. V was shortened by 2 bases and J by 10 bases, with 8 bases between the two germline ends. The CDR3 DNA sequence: TGCGCCAGCAGTCAACCACAGCCAAAACTGTTTTTT. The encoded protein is CASSQPQPKLFF.